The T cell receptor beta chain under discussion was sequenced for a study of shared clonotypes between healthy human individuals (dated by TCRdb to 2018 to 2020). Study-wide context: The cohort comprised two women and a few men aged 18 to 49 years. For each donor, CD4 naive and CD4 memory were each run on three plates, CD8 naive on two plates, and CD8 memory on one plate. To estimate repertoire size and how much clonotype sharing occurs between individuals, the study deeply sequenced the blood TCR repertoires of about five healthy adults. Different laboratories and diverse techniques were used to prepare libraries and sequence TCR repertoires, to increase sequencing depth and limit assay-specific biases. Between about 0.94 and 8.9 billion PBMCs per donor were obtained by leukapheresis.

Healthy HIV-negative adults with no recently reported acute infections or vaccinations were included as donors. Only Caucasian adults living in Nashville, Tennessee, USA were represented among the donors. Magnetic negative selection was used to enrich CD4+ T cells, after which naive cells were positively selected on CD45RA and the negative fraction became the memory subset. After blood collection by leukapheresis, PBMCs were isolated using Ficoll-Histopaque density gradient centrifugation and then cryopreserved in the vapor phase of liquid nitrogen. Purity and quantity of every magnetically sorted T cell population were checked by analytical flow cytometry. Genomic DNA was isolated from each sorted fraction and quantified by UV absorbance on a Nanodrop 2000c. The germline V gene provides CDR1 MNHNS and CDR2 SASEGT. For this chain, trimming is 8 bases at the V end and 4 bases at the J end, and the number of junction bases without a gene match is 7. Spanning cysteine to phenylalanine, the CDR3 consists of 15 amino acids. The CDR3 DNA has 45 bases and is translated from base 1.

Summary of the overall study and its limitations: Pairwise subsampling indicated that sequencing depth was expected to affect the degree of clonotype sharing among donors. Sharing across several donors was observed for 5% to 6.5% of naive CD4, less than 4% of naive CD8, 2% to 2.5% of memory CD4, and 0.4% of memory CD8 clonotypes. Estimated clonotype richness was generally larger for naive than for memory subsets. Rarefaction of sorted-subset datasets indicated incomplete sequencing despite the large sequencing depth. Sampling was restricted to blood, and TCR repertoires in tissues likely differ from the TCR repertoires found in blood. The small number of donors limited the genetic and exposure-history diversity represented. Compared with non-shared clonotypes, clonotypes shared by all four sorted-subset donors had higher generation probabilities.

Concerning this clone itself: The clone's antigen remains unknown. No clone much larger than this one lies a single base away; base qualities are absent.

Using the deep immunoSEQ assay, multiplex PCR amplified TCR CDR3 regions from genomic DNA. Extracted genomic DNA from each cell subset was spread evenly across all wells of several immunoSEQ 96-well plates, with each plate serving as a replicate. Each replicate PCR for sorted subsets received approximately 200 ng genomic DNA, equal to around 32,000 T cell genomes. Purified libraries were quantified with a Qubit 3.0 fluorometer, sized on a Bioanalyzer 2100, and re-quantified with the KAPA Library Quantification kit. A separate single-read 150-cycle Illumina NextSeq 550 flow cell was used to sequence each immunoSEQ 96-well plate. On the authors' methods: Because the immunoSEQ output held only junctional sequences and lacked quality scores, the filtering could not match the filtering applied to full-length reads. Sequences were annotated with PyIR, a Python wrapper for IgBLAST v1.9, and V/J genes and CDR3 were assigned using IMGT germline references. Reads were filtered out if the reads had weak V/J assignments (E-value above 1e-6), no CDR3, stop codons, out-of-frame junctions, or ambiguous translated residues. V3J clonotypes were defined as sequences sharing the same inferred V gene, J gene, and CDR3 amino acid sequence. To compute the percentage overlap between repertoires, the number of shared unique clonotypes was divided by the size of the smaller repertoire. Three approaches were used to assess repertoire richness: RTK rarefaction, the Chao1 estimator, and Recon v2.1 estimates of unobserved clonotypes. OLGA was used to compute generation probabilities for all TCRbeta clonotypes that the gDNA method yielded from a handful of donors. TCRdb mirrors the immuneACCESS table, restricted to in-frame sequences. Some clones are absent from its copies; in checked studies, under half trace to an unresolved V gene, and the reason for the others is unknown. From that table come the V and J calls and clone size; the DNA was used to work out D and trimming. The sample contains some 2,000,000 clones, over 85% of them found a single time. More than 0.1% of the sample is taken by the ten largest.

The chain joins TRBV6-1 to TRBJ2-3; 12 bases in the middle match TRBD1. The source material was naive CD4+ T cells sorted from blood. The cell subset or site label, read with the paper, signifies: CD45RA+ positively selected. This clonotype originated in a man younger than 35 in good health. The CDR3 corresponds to CASRYGTGGADTQYF. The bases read TGTGCCAGCCGCTACGGGACAGGGGGCGCAGATACGCAGTATTTT.